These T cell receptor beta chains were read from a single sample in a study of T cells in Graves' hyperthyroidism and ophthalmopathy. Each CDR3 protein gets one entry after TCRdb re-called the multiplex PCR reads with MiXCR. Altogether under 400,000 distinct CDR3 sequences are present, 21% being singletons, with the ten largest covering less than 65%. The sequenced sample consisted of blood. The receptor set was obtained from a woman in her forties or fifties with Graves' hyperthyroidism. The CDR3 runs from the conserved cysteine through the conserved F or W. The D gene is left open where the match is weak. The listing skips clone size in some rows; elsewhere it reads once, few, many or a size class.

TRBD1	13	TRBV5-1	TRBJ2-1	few	CASSEGTGGRQFF	TGCGCCAGCAGCGAGGGGACAGGGGGTAGGCAGTTCTTC
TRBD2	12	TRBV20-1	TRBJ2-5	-	CSATLADRNQYF	TGCAGTGCTACCCTAGCGGACCGTAACCAGTACTTC
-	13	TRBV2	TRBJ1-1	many	CVPRGGENTEAFF	TGTGTCCCCAGAGGGGGTGAGAACACTGAAGCTTTCTTT
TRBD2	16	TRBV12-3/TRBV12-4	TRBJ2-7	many	CASSHPSGRGTYEQYF	TGTGCCAGCAGTCACCCTAGCGGGAGGGGAACCTACGAGCAGTACTTC
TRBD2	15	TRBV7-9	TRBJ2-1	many	CASSLAWTRSNEQFF	TGTGCCAGCAGCTTAGCCTGGACTAGGAGCAATGAGCAGTTCTTC
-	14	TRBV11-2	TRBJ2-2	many	CASSLASRSGELFF	TGTGCCAGCAGCTTAGCTTCTAGATCCGGGGAGCTGTTTTTT
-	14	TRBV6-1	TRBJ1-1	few	CASTSTAWGTEAFF	TGTGCCAGCACTTCGACAGCCTGGGGCACTGAAGCTTTCTTT
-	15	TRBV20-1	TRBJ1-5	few	CSATPPDRFNQPQHF	TGCAGTGCTACCCCCCCCGACAGGTTTAATCAGCCCCAGCATTTT
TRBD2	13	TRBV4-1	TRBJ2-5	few	CASSPGAGAGVYF	TGCGCCAGCAGCCCCGGGGCCGGGGCGGGGGTTTACTTC
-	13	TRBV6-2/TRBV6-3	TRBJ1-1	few	CASSYSGTTEAFF	TGTGCCAGCAGTTACTCAGGCACCACTGAAGCTTTCTTT
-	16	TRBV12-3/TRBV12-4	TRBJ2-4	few	CASSRIRTGTKNIQYF	TGTGCCAGCAGTCGAATACGTACAGGGACCAAAAACATTCAGTACTTC
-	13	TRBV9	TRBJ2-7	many	CASSVGPPYEQYF	TGTGCCAGCAGCGTGGGACCTCCCTACGAGCAGTACTTC
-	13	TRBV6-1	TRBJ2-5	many	CASSEDWGETQYF	TGTGCCAGCAGTGAGGACTGGGGAGAGACCCAGTACTTC
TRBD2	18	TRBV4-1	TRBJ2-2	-	CASSKSHPSGGANGELFF	TGCGCCAGCAGCAAGAGCCACCCTAGCGGGGGGGCAAATGGGGAGCTGTTTTTT
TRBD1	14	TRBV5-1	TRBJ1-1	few	CASSLEGAGVGAFF	TGCGCCAGCAGCTTGGAGGGGGCAGGCGTCGGAGCTTTCTTT
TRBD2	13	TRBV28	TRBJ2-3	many	CASSASGGYTQYF	TGTGCCAGCAGTGCTTCGGGGGGGTACACGCAGTATTTT
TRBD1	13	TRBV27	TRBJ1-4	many	CASRDRDSEKLFF	TGTGCCAGCAGGGACCGGGACAGCGAAAAACTGTTTTTT
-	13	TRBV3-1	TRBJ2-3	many	CASSQVPLDTQYF	TGTGCCAGCAGCCAGGTTCCGTTGGATACGCAGTATTTT
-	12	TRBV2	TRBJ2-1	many	CASTASHNEQFF	TGTGCCAGCACGGCTAGCCACAATGAGCAGTTCTTC
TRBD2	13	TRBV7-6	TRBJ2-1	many	CASSLRREGVQFF	TGTGCCAGCAGCTTAAGGCGGGAGGGGGTGCAGTTCTTC
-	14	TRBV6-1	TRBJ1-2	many	CASGGAVGDYGYTF	TGTGCCAGCGGCGGGGCTGTAGGGGACTATGGCTACACCTTC
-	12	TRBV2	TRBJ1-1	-	CASRGAHTEAFF	TGTGCCAGCAGAGGGGCCCACACTGAAGCTTTCTTT
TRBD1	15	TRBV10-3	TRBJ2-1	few	CAIIADRGAYNEQSF	TGTGCCATCATCGCGGACAGGGGAGCCTACAATGAGCAGTCCTTC
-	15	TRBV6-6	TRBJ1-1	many	CASSYSYLTETEAFF	TGTGCCAGCAGTTACTCCTACTTGACAGAAACCGAGGCTTTCTTT
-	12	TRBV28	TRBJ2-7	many	CASTLSSGEQYF	TGTGCCAGCACCCTATCGAGCGGCGAGCAGTACTTC
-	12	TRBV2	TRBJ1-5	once	CASNQRREPQHF	TGTGCCAGTAACCAGAGGCGGGAGCCCCAGCATTTT
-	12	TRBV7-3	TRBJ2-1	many	CASSSPGHEQFF	TGTGCCAGCAGCTCGCCGGGTCATGAGCAGTTCTTC
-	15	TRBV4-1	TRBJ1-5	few	CASSQEYGTNQPQHF	TGCGCCAGCAGCCAAGAGTACGGAACAAATCAGCCCCAGCATTTT
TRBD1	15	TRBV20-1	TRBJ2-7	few	CSAHAAGQGAYEQYF	TGCAGTGCTCACGCTGCGGGACAGGGGGCATACGAGCAGTACTTC
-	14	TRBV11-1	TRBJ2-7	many	CASSLRRRVYEQYF	TGTGCCAGCAGCTTAAGACGACGGGTCTACGAGCAGTACTTC
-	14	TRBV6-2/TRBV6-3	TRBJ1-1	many	CASSFISENTEAFF	TGTGCCAGCAGTTTTATATCAGAGAACACTGAAGCTTTCTTT
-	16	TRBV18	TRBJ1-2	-	CASSPRDGRFLEGYTF	TGTGCCAGCTCACCTCGGGACGGCCGGTTTTTAGAAGGCTACACCTTC
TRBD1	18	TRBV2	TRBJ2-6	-	CASSRTGAWGSGANVLTF	TGTGCCAGCAGTCGGACAGGGGCCTGGGGCTCTGGGGCCAACGTCCTGACTTTC
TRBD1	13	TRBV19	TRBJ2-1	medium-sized	CASGTGGDNEQFF	TGTGCCAGTGGGACAGGGGGTGACAATGAGCAGTTCTTC
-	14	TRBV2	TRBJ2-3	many	CASKGESYTDTQYF	TGTGCCAGCAAAGGGGAATCTTACACAGATACGCAGTATTTT
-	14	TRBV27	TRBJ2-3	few	CASSQGLAWDTQYF	TGTGCCAGCAGTCAGGGGTTAGCATGGGATACGCAGTATTTT
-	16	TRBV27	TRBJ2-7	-	CASSPSGTPTLYEQYF	TGTGCCAGCAGTCCCTCCGGGACACCTACTCTTTACGAGCAGTACTTC
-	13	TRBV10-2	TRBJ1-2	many	CASSEGRDYGYTF	TGCGCCAGCAGTGAGGGGAGAGACTATGGCTACACCTTC
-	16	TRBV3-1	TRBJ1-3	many	CASSQGTQGSGNTIYF	TGTGCCAGCAGCCAAGGGACACAGGGCTCTGGAAACACCATATATTTT
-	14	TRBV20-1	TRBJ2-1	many	CISRGADSYNEQFF	TGCATTAGTCGGGGGGCCGACTCCTACAATGAGCAGTTCTTC
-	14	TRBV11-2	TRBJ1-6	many	CASSFRGPTSPLHF	TGTGCCAGCAGCTTCAGGGGCCCTACCTCACCCCTCCACTTT
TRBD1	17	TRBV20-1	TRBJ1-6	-	CSARGGAGQGSNSPLHF	TGCAGTGCTAGAGGGGGGGCGGGACAGGGGAGCAATTCACCCCTCCACTTT
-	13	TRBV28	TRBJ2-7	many	CASSFQGPYEQYF	TGTGCCAGCAGTTTTCAGGGCCCCTACGAGCAGTACTTC
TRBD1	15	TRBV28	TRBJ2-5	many	CASSDPGQGQETQYF	TGTGCCAGCAGTGACCCGGGACAGGGCCAAGAGACCCAGTACTTC
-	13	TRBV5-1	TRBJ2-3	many	CASSLEFGDTQYF	TGCGCCAGCAGCTTGGAGTTTGGGGATACGCAGTATTTT
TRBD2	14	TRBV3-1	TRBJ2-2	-	CASSQAGGAGELFF	TGTGCCAGCAGCCAGGCGGGAGGAGCCGGGGAGCTGTTTTTT
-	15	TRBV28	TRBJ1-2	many	CASSLYSWGTDGYTF	TGTGCCAGCAGTTTATATTCTTGGGGGACTGATGGCTACACCTTC
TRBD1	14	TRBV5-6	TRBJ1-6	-	CASSFRTGGSPLHF	TGTGCCAGCAGCTTCAGGACAGGGGGTTCACCCCTCCACTTT
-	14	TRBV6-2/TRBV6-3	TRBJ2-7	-	CASGGSGTIYEQYF	TGTGCCAGCGGCGGCTCCGGGACCATCTACGAGCAGTACTTC
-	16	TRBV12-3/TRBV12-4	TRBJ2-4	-	CASSEWLGGAKNIQYF	TGTGCCAGCAGTGAGTGGTTAGGGGGTGCCAAAAACATTCAGTACTTC
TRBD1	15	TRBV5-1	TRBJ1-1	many	CASSFTGGSGTEAFF	TGCGCCAGCAGCTTCACAGGGGGCTCGGGTACTGAAGCTTTCTTT
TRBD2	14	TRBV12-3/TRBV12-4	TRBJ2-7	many	CASNLGGTSVEQYF	TGTGCCAGCAACTTAGGAGGGACTAGCGTAGAGCAGTACTTC